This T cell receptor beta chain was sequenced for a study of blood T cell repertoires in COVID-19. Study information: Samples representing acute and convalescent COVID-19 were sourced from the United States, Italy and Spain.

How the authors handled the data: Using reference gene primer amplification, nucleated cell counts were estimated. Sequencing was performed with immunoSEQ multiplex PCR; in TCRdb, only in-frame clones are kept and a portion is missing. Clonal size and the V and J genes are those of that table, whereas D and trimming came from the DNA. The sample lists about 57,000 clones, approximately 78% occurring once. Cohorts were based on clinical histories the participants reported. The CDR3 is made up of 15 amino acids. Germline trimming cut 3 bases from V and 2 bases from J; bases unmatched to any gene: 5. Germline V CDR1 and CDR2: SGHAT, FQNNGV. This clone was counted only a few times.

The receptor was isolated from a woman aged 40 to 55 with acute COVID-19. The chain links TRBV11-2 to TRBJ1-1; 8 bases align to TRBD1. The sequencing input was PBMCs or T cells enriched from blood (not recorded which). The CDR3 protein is CASSFGQGSNTEAFF. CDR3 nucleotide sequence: TGTGCCAGCAGCTTCGGACAGGGTTCAAACACTGAAGCTTTCTTT.